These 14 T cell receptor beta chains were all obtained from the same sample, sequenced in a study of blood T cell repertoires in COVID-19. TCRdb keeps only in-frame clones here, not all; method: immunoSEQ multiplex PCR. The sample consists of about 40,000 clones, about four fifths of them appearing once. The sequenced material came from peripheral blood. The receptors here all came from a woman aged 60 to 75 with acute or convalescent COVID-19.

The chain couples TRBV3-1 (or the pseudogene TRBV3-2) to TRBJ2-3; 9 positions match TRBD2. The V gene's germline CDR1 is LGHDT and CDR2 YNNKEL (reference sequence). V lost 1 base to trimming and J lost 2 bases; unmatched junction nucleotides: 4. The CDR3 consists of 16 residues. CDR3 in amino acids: CASSQASGGFTDTQYF. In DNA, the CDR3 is TGTGCCAGCAGCCAAGCCAGCGGGGGGTTCACAGATACGCAGTATTTT.

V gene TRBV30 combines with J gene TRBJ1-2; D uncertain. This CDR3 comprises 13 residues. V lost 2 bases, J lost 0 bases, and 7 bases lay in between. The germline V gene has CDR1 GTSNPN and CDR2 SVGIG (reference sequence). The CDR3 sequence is CAWSQQPNYGYTF. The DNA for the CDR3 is TGTGCCTGGAGTCAACAGCCTAACTATGGCTACACCTTC.

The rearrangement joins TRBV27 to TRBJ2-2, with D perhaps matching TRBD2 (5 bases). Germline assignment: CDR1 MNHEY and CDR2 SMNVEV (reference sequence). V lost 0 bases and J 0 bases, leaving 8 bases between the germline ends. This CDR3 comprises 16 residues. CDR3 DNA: TGTGCCAGCAGTTTATCCCGGCGGGCGAACACCGGGGAGCTGTTTTTT. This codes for CASSLSRRANTGELFF.

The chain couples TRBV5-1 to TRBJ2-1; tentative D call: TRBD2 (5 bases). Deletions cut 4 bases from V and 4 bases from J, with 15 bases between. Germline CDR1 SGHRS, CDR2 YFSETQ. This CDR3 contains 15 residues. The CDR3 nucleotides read TGCGCCAGCAGCCTTGGTTTAGCGCGGTACAATGAGCAGTTCTTC. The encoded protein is CASSLGLARYNEQFF.

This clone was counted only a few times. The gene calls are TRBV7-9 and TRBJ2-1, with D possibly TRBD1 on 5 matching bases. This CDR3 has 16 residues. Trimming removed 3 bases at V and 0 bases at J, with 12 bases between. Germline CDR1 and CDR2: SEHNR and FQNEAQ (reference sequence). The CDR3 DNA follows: TGTGCCAGCAGCTTTAGGGGTACGAGCTCCTACAATGAGCAGTTCTTC. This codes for CASSFRGTSSYNEQFF.

CDR3 region: CASSQERGGLGELFF. The CDR3 DNA reads TGTGCCAGCAGCCAAGAGCGGGGGGGCCTCGGGGAGCTGTTTTTT. The chain carries TRBV4-2 and TRBJ2-2; 9 bases line up with TRBD2. CDR1 and CDR2 from the germline V gene are LGHNA and YNFKEQ. V lost 0 bases to trimming and J lost 7 bases; unmatched junction nucleotides: 3. The CDR3 is made up of 15 amino acids.

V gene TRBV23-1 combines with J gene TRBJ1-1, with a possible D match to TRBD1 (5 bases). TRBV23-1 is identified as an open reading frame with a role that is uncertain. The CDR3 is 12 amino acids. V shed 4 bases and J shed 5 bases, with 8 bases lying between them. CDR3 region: CASSPGATEAFF. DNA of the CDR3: TGCGCCAGCAGTCCTGGGGCAACTGAAGCTTTCTTT.

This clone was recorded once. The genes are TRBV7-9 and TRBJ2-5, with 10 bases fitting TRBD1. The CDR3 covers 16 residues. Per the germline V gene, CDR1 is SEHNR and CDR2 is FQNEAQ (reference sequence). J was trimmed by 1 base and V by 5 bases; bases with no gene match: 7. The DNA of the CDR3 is TGTGCCAGCAGCCAGGGGACAGGGGCGTTCCAAGAGACCCAGTACTTC. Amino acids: CASSQGTGAFQETQYF.

DNA for the CDR3: TGCGCCAGCAGCTTGACAGGTTACACAGATACGCAGTATTTT. This gives the protein CASSLTGYTDTQYF. The chain has TRBV5-1 and TRBJ2-3, with D tentatively TRBD1 (5 bases). The CDR3 covers 14 residues. Germline CDR1 is SGHRS and CDR2 is YFSETQ. Trimming stripped 1 base from V and 2 bases from J, with 8 bases between.

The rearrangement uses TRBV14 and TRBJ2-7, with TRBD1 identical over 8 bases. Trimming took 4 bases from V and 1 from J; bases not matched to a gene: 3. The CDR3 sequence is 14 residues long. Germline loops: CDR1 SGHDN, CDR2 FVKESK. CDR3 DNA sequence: TGTGCCAGCAGCCGGGACAGGACTTCCTACGAGCAGTACTTC. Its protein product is CASSRDRTSYEQYF.

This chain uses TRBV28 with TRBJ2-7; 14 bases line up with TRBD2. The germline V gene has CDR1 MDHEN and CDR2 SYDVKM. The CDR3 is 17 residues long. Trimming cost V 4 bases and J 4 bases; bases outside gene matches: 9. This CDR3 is CASSSSGLAGAMYEQYF. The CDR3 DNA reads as TGTGCCAGCAGTTCCTCGGGACTAGCGGGGGCAATGTACGAGCAGTACTTC. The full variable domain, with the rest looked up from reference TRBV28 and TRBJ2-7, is DVKVTQSSRYLVKRTGEKVFLECVQDMDHENMFWYRQDPGLGLRLIYFSYDVKMKEKGDIPEGYSVSREKKERFSLILESASTNQTSMYLCASSSSGLAGAMYEQYFGPGTRLTVT.

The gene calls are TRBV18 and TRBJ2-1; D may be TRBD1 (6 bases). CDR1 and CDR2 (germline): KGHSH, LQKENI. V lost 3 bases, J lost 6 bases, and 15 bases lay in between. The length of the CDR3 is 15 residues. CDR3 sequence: CASSPPDRGVNEQFF. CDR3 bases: TGTGCCAGCTCACCCCCGGACAGAGGGGTCAATGAGCAGTTCTTC.

The CDR3, as DNA: TGCAGCGTTGTGGCGGGGACAGGGACGAGGCCCCAGCATTTT. As protein: CSVVAGTGTRPQHF. The gene calls are TRBV29-1 and TRBJ1-5, with TRBD1 matching 9 bases. This CDR3 spans 14 amino acids. V shed 4 bases and J 9 bases; nucleotides not matched to a gene: 10. Germline CDR1 and CDR2: SQVTM and ANQGSEA.

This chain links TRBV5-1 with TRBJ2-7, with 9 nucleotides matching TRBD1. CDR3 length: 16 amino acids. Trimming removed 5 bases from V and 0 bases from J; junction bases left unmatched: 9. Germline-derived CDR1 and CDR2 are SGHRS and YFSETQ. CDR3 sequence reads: CASRTGTGLSSYEQYF. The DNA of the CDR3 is TGCGCCAGCAGAACCGGGACAGGGCTTAGCTCCTACGAGCAGTACTTC.